These 16 T cell receptor beta chains were all obtained from the same sample, sequenced in a study of brain T cells in children with intractable seizures. The data were produced by immunoSEQ multiplex PCR, yet TCRdb's version contains in-frame clones alone and is incomplete. The sample includes roughly 80,000 clones, about 93% of them seen just once. The sequencing used peripheral blood, collected at surgery. These TCRs come from a girl aged 2 to 9 with Rasmussen encephalitis and intractable seizures.

V usage is TRBV5-1 and J usage is TRBJ2-5, with D unclear. The CDR3 contains 13 residues. V was clipped by 2 bases and J by 1 base, with 6 bases between them. Germline loops: CDR1 SGHRS, CDR2 YFSETQ. The DNA of the CDR3 is TGCGCCAGCAGCTTAGGCATCCAAGAGACCCAGTACTTC. It is translated as CASSLGIQETQYF.

V gene TRBV27 combines with J gene TRBJ2-2; D uncertain. There are 14 residues in the CDR3. Trimming shortened V by 3 bases and J by 1 base, and 6 bases separated the two germline ends. Looked up from germline, CDR1 is MNHEY and CDR2 is SMNVEV (reference sequence). CDR3 nucleotides: TGTGCCAGCAGTTTTGGAAGGAACACCGGGGAGCTGTTTTTT. Its protein is CASSFGRNTGELFF.

CDR3 in amino acids: CASSLTWQDYGYTF. As DNA, the CDR3 is TGTGCCAGCAGCTTAACGTGGCAGGACTATGGCTACACCTTC. This chain joins TRBV7-3 and TRBJ1-2; D not certain. This CDR3 is 14 amino acids long. V lost 0 bases and J 3 bases, leaving 8 bases between the germline ends. Germline lookup yields CDR1 SGHTA and CDR2 FQGTGA.

The V gene is TRBV9, the J gene TRBJ1-3; D is undetermined. V shed 3 bases and J shed 5 bases, with 3 bases lying between them. CDR3 length: 11 amino acids. Germline V gene lookup returns CDR1 SGDLS and CDR2 YYNGEE. DNA for the CDR3: TGTGCCAGCAGCGGGAGAAACACCATATATTTT. This translates into CASSGRNTIYF.

The chain carries TRBV5-4 and TRBJ1-2, with 9 bases lining up with TRBD1. The CDR3 has 15 residues. The V and J ends lost 1 base and 9 bases, in that order; junction bases with no gene match: 10. The germline CDR1 and CDR2 sequences are SGHNT and YYREEE (reference sequence). CDR3 coding DNA: TGTGCCAGCAGCTTGAGAACCGGGACAGGGTTTCGCTACACCTTC. This translates into CASSLRTGTGFRYTF.

This rearrangement joins TRBV27 to TRBJ2-7, with D unclear. Germline V CDR1 and CDR2: MNHEY, SMNVEV (reference sequence). Trimming took off 3 bases at V and 0 bases at J, with 9 bases between the two ends. The CDR3 runs 14 residues. In DNA, the CDR3 is TGTGCCAGCAGTTTTACCTTCAGCTCCTACGAGCAGTACTTC. Protein sequence: CASSFTFSSYEQYF.

This clone was detected only once. This chain connects TRBV5-1 to TRBJ2-7; TRBD2 aligns across 7 bases. The CDR3 totals 14 residues. V lost 0 bases to trimming and J lost 2 bases; unmatched junction nucleotides: 2. Germline CDR1 is SGHRS and CDR2 is YFSETQ. The CDR3, as DNA: TGCGCCAGCAGCTTGGCTAGCGGTACCTACGAGCAGTACTTC. It translates to CASSLASGTYEQYF.

This chain uses TRBV6-5 with TRBJ1-3, with 8 bases that match TRBD1. Germline values: CDR1 MNHEY, CDR2 SVGAGI. CDR3 size: 15 residues. The ends lost 6 bases at V and 4 bases at J; junction bases unmatched: 8. The CDR3 loop is CASRRDRGAGNTIYF. In DNA form, the CDR3 reads TGTGCCAGCAGGCGCGACAGGGGTGCAGGAAACACCATATATTTT.

This clone was seen only once. The rearrangement uses TRBV2 and TRBJ2-3; TRBD2 matches 10 bases. The ends lost 6 bases at V and 1 base at J; junction bases unmatched: 10. This CDR3 contains 17 residues. Germline assignment: CDR1 SNHLY and CDR2 FYNNEI. CDR3 sequence: CASSQTGTSVRTDTQYF. CDR3 nucleotides: TGTGCCAGCAGCCAAACCGGGACTAGCGTTCGCACAGATACGCAGTATTTT.

This chain connects TRBV12-5 to TRBJ2-7; no clear D. The V end was cut by 1 base, the J end by 3 bases, with 7 bases between. The length of the CDR3 is 13 residues. Per the germline V gene, CDR1 is LGHNT and CDR2 is FRNRAP. This chain's CDR3 is CASGLGLLYEQYF. The CDR3 DNA reads TGTGCTAGTGGTTTGGGACTCCTCTACGAGCAGTACTTC.

CDR3 bases: TGTGCCACCAGTGACGGGGGGACCTACAATGAGCAGTTCTTC. Protein: CATSDGGTYNEQFF. The J gene is TRBJ2-1, the V gene TRBV24-1, with 7 nucleotides matching TRBD2. Germline V CDR1 and CDR2: KGHDR, SFDVKD. The CDR3 length is 14 residues. V trimming: 4 bases; J trimming: 2 bases; junction bases outside the gene matches: 1.

The chain's CDR3 is CASSEPGPYTF. The CDR3 bases are TGCGCCAGCAGTGAACCAGGACCCTACACCTTC. The chain couples TRBV10-1 to TRBJ1-2; D not certain. The CDR3 covers 11 residues. Trimming cost V 3 bases and J 10 bases, with 9 bases left between them. In germline, CDR1 is WNHNN, CDR2 SYGVQD (reference sequence).

V usage is TRBV2 and J usage is TRBJ2-7; D gene uncertain. CDR1 is SNHLY, CDR2 FYNNEI, per germline. The CDR3 contains 12 residues. Trimming removed 6 bases at V and 2 bases at J, with 8 bases between. The CDR3 DNA sequence: TGTGCCAGCAGGGAAACTGCCTACGAGCAGTACTTC. It specifies CASRETAYEQYF.

V is TRBV5-6 and J is TRBJ2-6; D unclear. This CDR3 contains 17 residues. V was trimmed by 5 bases and J by 0 bases, leaving 15 bases between them. Germline CDR1 reads SGHDT; CDR2 reads YYEEEE. The CDR3 loop is CASSFKQLTSGANVLTF. CDR3 sequence (DNA): TGTGCCAGCAGTTTTAAACAGCTCACCTCTGGGGCCAACGTCCTGACTTTC.

The rearrangement uses TRBV2 and TRBJ2-5, with D perhaps matching TRBD1 (5 bases). Deletions cut 6 bases from V and 1 base from J, with 15 bases between. Germline values: CDR1 SNHLY, CDR2 FYNNEI. The CDR3 totals 15 residues. The CDR3: CASSNSREGQETQYF. The CDR3, as DNA: TGTGCCAGCAGCAATTCCAGGGAAGGCCAAGAGACCCAGTACTTC.

The chain carries TRBV28 and TRBJ2-7; tentative D call: TRBD1 (6 bases). CDR3 length equals 13 residues. Trimming took off 8 bases at V and 3 bases at J, with 14 bases between the two ends. From germline, CDR1 is MDHEN and CDR2 SYDVKM. Written as DNA, the CDR3 is TGTGCCAGCCAAGGGGGACACCTCTACGAGCAGTACTTC. This sequence encodes CASQGGHLYEQYF.